This T cell receptor beta chain was documented in a study of blood T cells in healthy people across ages. Overall study context: There was about one barcoded beta molecule captured by template switching per two T cells. Study-level points and caveats: Long-lived donors had more naive CD4+ cells and higher diversity than aged donors. PBMC samples, being unsorted, prevented any conclusive comparison of naive and antigen-experienced cells.

Primers used in a second PCR of about 6 to 11 cycles were a sample-barcoded 5' primer and a J-beta primer mix. Each cDNA molecule received a tag from a template-switch adaptor that had 12 random nucleotides. MiXCR, run by TCRdb on the 5' RACE reads, gives a single entry per CDR3 protein. The data show 730,000 or so distinct CDR3 sequences, roughly 43% seen once. This CDR3 comprises 12 residues. V gave up 4 bases and J gave up 7 bases, with 5 bases separating them. This clonotype showed up just a few times. Its antigen is unidentified. The chain is built from TRBV12-3 or TRBV12-4 and TRBJ1-6; no clear D gene. Sequencing used blood. This clonotype was sampled from a man older than 75 in good health. CDR3 sequence (DNA): TGTGCCAGCAGTTCGGGGAATTCACCCCTCCACTTT. Translated, it gives CASSSGNSPLHF.